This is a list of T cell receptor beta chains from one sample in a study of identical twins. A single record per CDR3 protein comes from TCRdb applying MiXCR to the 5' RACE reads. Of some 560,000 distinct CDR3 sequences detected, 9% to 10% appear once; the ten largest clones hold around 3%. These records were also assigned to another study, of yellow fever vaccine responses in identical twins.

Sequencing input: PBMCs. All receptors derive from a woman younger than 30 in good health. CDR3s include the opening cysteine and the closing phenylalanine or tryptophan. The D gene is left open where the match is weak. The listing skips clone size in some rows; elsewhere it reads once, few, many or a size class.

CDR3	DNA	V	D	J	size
CASSSNRDPPYEQYF	TGTGCCAGCAGCTCAAACAGGGATCCCCCCTACGAGCAGTACTTC	TRBV7-9	NA	TRBJ2-7	few
CTSSLTGPTDTQYF	TGCACCAGCAGTTTAACAGGGCCCACAGATACGCAGTATTTT	TRBV27	NA	TRBJ2-3	NA
CASSLQGQFRSGYTF	TGCGCCAGCAGCTTGCAAGGACAGTTTCGGTCTGGCTACACCTTC	TRBV5-1	NA	TRBJ1-2	many
CASSSGLAGGFRGNEQFF	TGTGCCAGCAGCTCGGGACTAGCGGGGGGTTTTCGGGGCAATGAGCAGTTCTTC	TRBV11-1	TRBD2	TRBJ2-1	few
CASSLEGLRDTQYF	TGCGCCAGCAGCTTGGAAGGGTTGCGGGATACGCAGTATTTT	TRBV5-1	NA	TRBJ2-3	many
CASSPRGGPTYNEQFF	TGTGCCAGCAGTCCTAGGGGGGGGCCGACATACAATGAGCAGTTCTTC	TRBV6-1	NA	TRBJ2-1	few
CSVGTGNENIQYF	TGCAGCGTTGGAACAGGGAACGAAAACATTCAGTACTTC	TRBV29-1	NA	TRBJ2-4	many
CAWSALRSEQYF	TGTGCCTGGAGTGCCCTAAGAAGCGAGCAGTACTTC	TRBV30	NA	TRBJ2-7	few
CASSLAGTGVGTEAFF	TGTGCCAGCTCACTCGCCGGGACAGGGGTTGGCACTGAAGCTTTCTTT	TRBV18	TRBD1	TRBJ1-1	NA
CASSSGTTRTGDIQYF	TGTGCCAGCAGCTCCGGGACTACCAGGACCGGAGACATTCAGTACTTC	TRBV5-6	TRBD2	TRBJ2-4	few
CASRGQGRLGYGYTF	TGTGCCAGCAGGGGCCAGGGTCGGTTGGGCTATGGCTACACCTTC	TRBV6-1	NA	TRBJ1-2	few
CSAKMSGAYNEQFF	TGCAGTGCCAAAATGAGCGGAGCCTACAATGAGCAGTTCTTC	TRBV20-1	NA	TRBJ2-1	NA
CASSPRGRDGNTEQFF	TGCGCCAGCAGCCCGCGGGGGAGGGATGGGAACACTGAGCAGTTCTTC	TRBV5-1	TRBD2	TRBJ2-1	NA
CSVGPGQAYEQYF	TGCAGCGTTGGTCCGGGACAGGCCTACGAGCAGTACTTC	TRBV29-1	TRBD1	TRBJ2-7	few
CASSEGGTGYNEQFF	TGTGCCAGCAGTGAGGGGGGGACAGGATACAATGAGCAGTTCTTC	TRBV6-4	NA	TRBJ2-1	many
CASSLEGGIQPQHF	TGTGCCAGCAGCTTAGAAGGAGGAATACAGCCCCAGCATTTT	TRBV11-2	NA	TRBJ1-5	few
CASSSAQRPLSTDTQYF	TGTGCCAGCAGCAGCGCCCAGCGGCCGCTCAGCACAGATACGCAGTATTTT	TRBV3-1	NA	TRBJ2-3	NA
CSARGHGTKNTGELFF	TGCAGTGCTAGAGGTCACGGGACAAAAAACACCGGGGAGCTGTTTTTT	TRBV20-1	NA	TRBJ2-2	NA
CASSYGAGTANEKLFF	TGTGCCAGCAGTTACGGGGCAGGGACAGCTAATGAAAAACTGTTTTTT	TRBV6-5	TRBD1	TRBJ1-4	many
CASSLGGLAGANEQFF	TGTGCCAGCAGCTTAGGCGGACTAGCGGGAGCCAATGAGCAGTTCTTC	TRBV7-9	TRBD2	TRBJ2-1	many
CASSQAPTSGGSTDTQYF	TGCGCCAGCAGCCAAGCCCCTACTAGCGGGGGGAGCACAGATACGCAGTATTTT	TRBV4-1	TRBD2	TRBJ2-3	NA
CASSLNPGLNMNTEAFF	TGTGCCAGCAGCTTAAACCCGGGTCTTAACATGAACACTGAAGCTTTCTTT	TRBV7-3	NA	TRBJ1-1	NA
CASSPEVAGPSTDTQYF	TGTGCCAGCAGCCCTGAGGTAGCGGGGCCCAGCACAGATACGCAGTATTTT	TRBV7-3	TRBD2	TRBJ2-3	NA
CSGGVNTEAFF	TGCAGTGGTGGGGTGAACACTGAAGCTTTCTTT	TRBV20-1	NA	TRBJ1-1	NA
CASSADREGTDTQYF	TGTGCCAGCAGTGCGGACAGGGAAGGCACAGATACGCAGTATTTT	TRBV2	TRBD1	TRBJ2-3	few
CSVCEGPSTDTQYF	TGCAGCGTATGCGAGGGGCCTAGCACAGATACGCAGTATTTT	TRBV29-1	NA	TRBJ2-3	many
CASSPHQAGRGFETQYF	TGTGCCAGCAGCCCCCACCAAGCGGGACGGGGTTTCGAGACCCAGTACTTC	TRBV7-2	TRBD2	TRBJ2-5	few
CARCPERSYEQYF	TGTGCCAGGTGCCCCGAGCGGTCCTACGAGCAGTACTTC	TRBV5-6	NA	TRBJ2-7	NA
CASSSPGTKSYEQYF	TGTGCCAGCAGTTCCCCCGGGACTAAGTCCTACGAGCAGTACTTC	TRBV6-2/TRBV6-3	TRBD2	TRBJ2-7	many
CSARRPAAYEQYF	TGCAGTGCTAGACGGCCAGCAGCCTACGAGCAGTACTTC	TRBV20-1	NA	TRBJ2-7	many
CASSSSGSPETQYF	TGTGCCAGTAGTTCTAGCGGGAGTCCAGAGACCCAGTACTTC	TRBV19	TRBD2	TRBJ2-5	few
CASSVGTGPTDTQYF	TGTGCCAGCAGCGTCGGGACAGGGCCCACAGATACGCAGTATTTT	TRBV9	TRBD1	TRBJ2-3	many
CASSPSRAFGEQFF	TGTGCCAGCAGTCCATCCCGGGCATTTGGTGAGCAGTTCTTC	TRBV28	NA	TRBJ2-1	NA
CASSSRLAGGASTDTQYF	TGTGCCAGCAGTTCCCGACTAGCGGGAGGTGCTAGCACAGATACGCAGTATTTT	TRBV28	TRBD2	TRBJ2-3	few
CASLRTSTDTQYF	TGTGCCAGCCTCAGGACAAGCACAGATACGCAGTATTTT	TRBV2	NA	TRBJ2-3	NA
CASSTGTGGLAQYF	TGTGCCAGCAGCACCGGGACGGGAGGTTTGGCCCAGTACTTC	TRBV6-1	TRBD2	TRBJ2-5	NA
CSARVPGTLEQYF	TGCAGTGCTAGAGTCCCCGGGACTCTAGAACAGTACTTC	TRBV20-1	NA	TRBJ2-7	many
CASSLQGRKQYF	TGTGCCAGCAGCTTACAAGGACGAAAGCAGTATTTT	TRBV7-2	NA	TRBJ2-3	few
CASSVQSGSSFEQYF	TGCGCCAGCAGCGTACAAAGCGGGAGTTCGTTCGAGCAGTACTTC	TRBV5-1	TRBD2	TRBJ2-7	NA
CASSLVGTGRDKQYF	TGTGCCAGCAGCTTAGTCGGGACAGGGAGGGATAAGCAGTACTTC	TRBV7-2	TRBD1	TRBJ2-7	NA
CASSNSPGQGAGANVLTF	TGTGCCAGCAGCAACTCCCCGGGACAGGGGGCCGGGGCCAACGTCCTGACTTTC	TRBV5-6	TRBD1	TRBJ2-6	few
CASSSDGGVDTQYF	TGTGCCAGCAGCTCAGATGGAGGGGTAGATACGCAGTATTTT	TRBV11-2	NA	TRBJ2-3	NA
CASSLALDSYEKLFF	TGTGCCAGCAGCTTAGCGCTAGACTCATATGAAAAACTGTTTTTT	TRBV7-9	NA	TRBJ1-4	NA
CASSSPGHNYNEQFF	TGTGCCAGCAGTTCTCCGGGACATAACTACAATGAGCAGTTCTTC	TRBV12-3/TRBV12-4	NA	TRBJ2-1	NA
CASSEVRGSEAFF	TGTGCCAGCAGTGAAGTCAGGGGGTCTGAAGCTTTCTTT	TRBV2	TRBD1	TRBJ1-1	NA
CASRRGLAGDTQYF	TGTGCCAGCAGGAGGGGACTAGCGGGAGATACGCAGTATTTT	TRBV2	TRBD2	TRBJ2-3	NA
CATSTETFSTDTQYF	TGTGCCACCAGCACCGAAACCTTTAGCACAGATACGCAGTATTTT	TRBV15	NA	TRBJ2-3	NA
CASSLSGGGGDTQYF	TGTGCCAGCAGCCTTAGCGGGGGGGGCGGAGATACGCAGTATTTT	TRBV5-4	TRBD2	TRBJ2-3	NA